Here is one TCR beta chain with its context. The CDR3 is 13 residues long. V was cut by 5 bases and J by 7 bases, with 13 bases left in between. Germline loops: CDR1 MNHEY, CDR2 SVGAGI. The sample originates from a study of T cell responses to AZD1222 COVID-19 vaccine. TCRdb's table, derived via immunoSEQ multiplex PCR, lists solely in-frame clones and lacks some. The table lists tens of thousands of clones, 80% to 85% of them singletons. Specimen: peripheral blood, collected on day 0 of AZD1222 vaccination. The chain uses TRBV6-5 and TRBJ2-3, with D hard to call. The TCR originated in an adult in good health. The CDR3 DNA is TGTGCCAGCAGTCCCCGCCCTAAGCATACGCAGTATTTT. Translated, it gives CASSPRPKHTQYF.